This T cell receptor (beta chain) emerged from a study of blood T cell repertoires in COVID-19. Study-wide background: T cells, B-cell-depleted T cells, or PBMCs provided the cDNA or gDNA that served as material.

This clone was found once. In the study's own analysis: Amplification from reference gene primers served as the basis for estimated nucleated cell counts. The method was immunoSEQ multiplex PCR; TCRdb's version includes in-frame clones alone and lacks a portion of them. D and trimming come from the DNA, and the V and J calls and clone size come from that table. Here the sample spans about 260,000 clones, approximately 91% being singletons. Seattle's enrolled individuals joined amid active infection and were then monitored longitudinally. The CDR3 is made up of 17 amino acids. V dropped 4 bases and J dropped 6; count of bases not matched to a gene: 15. In germline, CDR1 is MDHEN, CDR2 SYDVKM.

The sample was peripheral blood. This clonotype was sampled from a woman in her 30s with COVID-19, enrolled during active disease. The chain uses TRBV28 and TRBJ2-7, with 10 bases matching TRBD2. CDR3: CASSSGASGRAGSEQYF. In DNA form, the CDR3 reads TGTGCCAGCAGTTCCGGGGCCAGCGGGAGGGCCGGAAGCGAGCAGTACTTC.